This T cell receptor beta chain was found in a study of graft-versus-host responses after intestinal transplantation. As for the study in general: Recipients obtained multivisceral, liver-intestinal, or isolated intestinal transplants. Every recipient underwent anti-thymocyte globulin induction, then tacrolimus and steroids for three to four years.

Using immunoSEQ multiplex PCR, the repertoire was profiled, and TCRdb retains in-frame clones only, with some absent. The profile shows about 90,000 clones, roughly nine tenths of them singletons. General study points: Ileal or blood samples showed some GvH clones first, and such clones were also found in recipient marrow.

Germline V lookup: CDR1 MGHDK, CDR2 SYGVNS. V shed 5 bases, J shed 8 bases, and the junction held 5 bases outside the gene matches. The CDR3 length is 14 residues. In its sample, this clone was seen once. Its specificity is not known. The chain uses TRBV25-1 and TRBJ2-1; TRBD2 matches 11 bases. The sample consisted of unstimulated CD4+ T cells sorted from spleen or lymph node cells, taken before transplant. The receptor's source is a human donor who was the organ donor for an intestinal transplant. For the CDR3, the DNA is TGTGCCAGCAGTATAACTAGCGGGAGCGATGAGCAGTTCTTC. It encodes CASSITSGSDEQFF.